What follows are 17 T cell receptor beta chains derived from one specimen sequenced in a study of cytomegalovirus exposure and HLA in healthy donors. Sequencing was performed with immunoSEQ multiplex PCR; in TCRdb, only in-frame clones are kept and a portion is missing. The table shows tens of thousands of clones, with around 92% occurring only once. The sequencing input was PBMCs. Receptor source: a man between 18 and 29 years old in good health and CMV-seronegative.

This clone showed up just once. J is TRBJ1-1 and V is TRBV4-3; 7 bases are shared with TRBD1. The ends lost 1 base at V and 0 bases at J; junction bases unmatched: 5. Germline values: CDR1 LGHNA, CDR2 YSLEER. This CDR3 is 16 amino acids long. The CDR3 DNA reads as TGCGCCAGCAGCCAAGGATCGACAGGGTTGAACACTGAAGCTTTCTTT. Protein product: CASSQGSTGLNTEAFF.

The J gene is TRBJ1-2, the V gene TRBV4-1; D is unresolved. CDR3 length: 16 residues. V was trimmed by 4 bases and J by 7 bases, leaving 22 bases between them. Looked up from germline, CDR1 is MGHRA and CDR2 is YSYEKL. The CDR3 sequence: CASSPIGGNDISGYTF. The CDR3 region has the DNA TGCGCCAGCAGCCCGATAGGAGGGAATGATATAAGTGGCTACACCTTC.

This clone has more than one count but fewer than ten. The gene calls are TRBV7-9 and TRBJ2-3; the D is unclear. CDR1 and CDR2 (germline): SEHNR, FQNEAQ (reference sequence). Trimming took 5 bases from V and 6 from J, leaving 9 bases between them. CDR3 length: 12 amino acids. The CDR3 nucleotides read TGTGCCAGCAGCCTTGGCCTGGATACGCAGTATTTT. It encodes CASSLGLDTQYF.

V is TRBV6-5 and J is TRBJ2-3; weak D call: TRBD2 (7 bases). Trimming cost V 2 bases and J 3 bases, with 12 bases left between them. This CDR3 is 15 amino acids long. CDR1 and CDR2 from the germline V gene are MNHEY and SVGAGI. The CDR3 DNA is TGTGCCAGCAGTTACGGGGGGGCGCGAACAGATACGCAGTATTTT. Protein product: CASSYGGARTDTQYF.

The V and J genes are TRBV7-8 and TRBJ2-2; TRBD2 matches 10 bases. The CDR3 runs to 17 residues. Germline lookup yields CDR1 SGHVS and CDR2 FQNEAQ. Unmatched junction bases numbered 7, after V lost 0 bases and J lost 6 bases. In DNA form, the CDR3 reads TGTGCCAGCAGCTTAGCGCGGGCTAGCGGGAGTCCCGGGGAGCTGTTTTTT. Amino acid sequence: CASSLARASGSPGELFF.

CDR3 DNA sequence: TGTGCCAGCACTCAATTAGCGGGGGGCCAAGAGACCCAGTACTTC. Encoded protein: CASTQLAGGQETQYF. The chain carries TRBV6-1 and TRBJ2-5; 10 bases align to TRBD2. The junction had 6 bases not matched to a gene; V was cut back by 7 bases and J by 1 base. CDR3 length: 15 residues. Germline V gene data show CDR1 as MNHNS and CDR2 as SASEGT.

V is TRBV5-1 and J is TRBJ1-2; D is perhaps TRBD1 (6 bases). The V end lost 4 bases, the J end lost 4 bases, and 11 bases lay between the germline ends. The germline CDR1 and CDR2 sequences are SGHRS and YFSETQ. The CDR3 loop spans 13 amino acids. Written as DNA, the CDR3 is TGCGCCAGCAGCGGAGACAGGATCTATGGCTACACCTTC. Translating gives CASSGDRIYGYTF.

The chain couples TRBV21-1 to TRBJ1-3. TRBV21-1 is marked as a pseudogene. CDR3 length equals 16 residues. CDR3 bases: TGTGCCAGCAGCAAATCGAGGATTTACTCTGGAAACACCATATATTTT. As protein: CASSKSRIYSGNTIYF.

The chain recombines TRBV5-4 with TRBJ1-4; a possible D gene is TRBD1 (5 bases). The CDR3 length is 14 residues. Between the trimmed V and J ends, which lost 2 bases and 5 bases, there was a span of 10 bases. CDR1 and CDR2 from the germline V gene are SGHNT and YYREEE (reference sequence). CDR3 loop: CASSFSTENEKLFF. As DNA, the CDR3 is TGTGCCAGCAGCTTTTCGACAGAGAATGAAAAACTGTTTTTT.

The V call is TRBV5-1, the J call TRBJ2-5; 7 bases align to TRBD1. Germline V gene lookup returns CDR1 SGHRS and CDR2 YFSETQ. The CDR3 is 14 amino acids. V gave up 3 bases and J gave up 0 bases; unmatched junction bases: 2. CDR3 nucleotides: TGCGCCAGCAGCTCGACAGGGTACCAAGAGACCCAGTACTTC. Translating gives CASSSTGYQETQYF.

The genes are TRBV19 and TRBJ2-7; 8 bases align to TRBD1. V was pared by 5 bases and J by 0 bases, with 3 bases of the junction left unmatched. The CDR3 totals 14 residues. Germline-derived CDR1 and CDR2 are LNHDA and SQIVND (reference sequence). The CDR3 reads CASSGTGASYEQYF. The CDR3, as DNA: TGTGCCAGTAGTGGGACAGGCGCCTCCTACGAGCAGTACTTC.

CDR3 residues: CASSVVADYYEQYF. Written as DNA, the CDR3 is TGTGCCAGCAGCGTAGTAGCGGACTACTACGAGCAGTACTTC. The J gene is TRBJ2-7, the V gene TRBV7-2; a possible D gene is TRBD2 (6 bases). The CDR3 has 14 residues. V lost 5 bases and J 3 bases, leaving 14 bases between the germline ends. The germline gives CDR1 SGHTA, CDR2 FQGNSA.

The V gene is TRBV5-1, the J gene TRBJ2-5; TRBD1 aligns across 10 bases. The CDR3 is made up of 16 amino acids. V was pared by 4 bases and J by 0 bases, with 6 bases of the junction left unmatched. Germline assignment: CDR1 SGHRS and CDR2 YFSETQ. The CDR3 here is CASSPGTGVYQETQYF. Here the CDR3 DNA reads TGCGCCAGCAGCCCCGGGACAGGGGTTTACCAAGAGACCCAGTACTTC.

The CDR3 sequence is CASSGTANYGYTF. The CDR3 nucleotides read TGCGCCAGCAGTGGAACAGCTAACTATGGCTACACCTTC. This chain links TRBV10-2 with TRBJ1-2; no clear D. The CDR3 runs 13 residues. The germline gives CDR1 WSHSY, CDR2 SAAADI. Trimming took 4 bases from V and 0 from J, leaving 6 bases between them.

The CDR3: CAWMPTGLAEAFF. For the CDR3, the DNA is TGTGCCTGGATGCCGACAGGCTTGGCTGAAGCTTTCTTT. V and J are TRBV30 and TRBJ1-1; D perhaps matches TRBD1 (6 bases). The CDR3 has 13 amino acids. Germline values: CDR1 GTSNPN, CDR2 SVGIG (reference sequence). Deletions cut 4 bases from V and 6 bases from J, with 15 bases between.

The chain's CDR3 is CASSESGRGWNEQYF. The DNA for the CDR3 is TGCGCCAGCAGTGAGTCGGGCAGGGGATGGAACGAGCAGTACTTC. The V gene is TRBV10-1, the J gene TRBJ2-7; possible D gene TRBD1, 6 bases. V dropped 0 bases and J dropped 5 bases, with 14 bases sitting between them. The CDR3 length is 15 residues. Germline assignment: CDR1 WNHNN and CDR2 SYGVQD (reference sequence).

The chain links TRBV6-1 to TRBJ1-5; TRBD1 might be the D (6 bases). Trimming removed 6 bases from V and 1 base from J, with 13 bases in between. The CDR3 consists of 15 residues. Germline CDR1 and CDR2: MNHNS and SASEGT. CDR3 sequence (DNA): TGTGCCAGCAGAGGCCGGACAGCCAGCAATCAGCCCCAGCATTTT. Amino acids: CASRGRTASNQPQHF.